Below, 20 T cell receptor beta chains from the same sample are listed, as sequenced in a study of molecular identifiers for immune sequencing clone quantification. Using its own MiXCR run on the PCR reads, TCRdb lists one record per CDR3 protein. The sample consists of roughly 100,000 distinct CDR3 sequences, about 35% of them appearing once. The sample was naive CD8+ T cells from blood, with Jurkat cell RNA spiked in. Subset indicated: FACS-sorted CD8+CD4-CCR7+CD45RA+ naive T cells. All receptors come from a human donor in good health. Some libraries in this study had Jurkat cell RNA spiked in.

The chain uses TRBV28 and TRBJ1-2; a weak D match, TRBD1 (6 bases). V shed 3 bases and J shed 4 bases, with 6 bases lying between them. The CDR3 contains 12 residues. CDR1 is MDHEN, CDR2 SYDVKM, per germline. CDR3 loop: CASSLDSYGYTF. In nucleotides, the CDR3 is TGTGCCAGCAGTTTGGACAGCTATGGCTACACCTTC.

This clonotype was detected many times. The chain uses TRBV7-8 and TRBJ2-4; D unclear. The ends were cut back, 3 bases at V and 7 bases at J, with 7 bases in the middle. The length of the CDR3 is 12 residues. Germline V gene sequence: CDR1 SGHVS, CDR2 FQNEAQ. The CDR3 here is CASSFRQNIQYF. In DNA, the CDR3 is TGTGCCAGCAGCTTCCGTCAGAACATTCAGTACTTC.

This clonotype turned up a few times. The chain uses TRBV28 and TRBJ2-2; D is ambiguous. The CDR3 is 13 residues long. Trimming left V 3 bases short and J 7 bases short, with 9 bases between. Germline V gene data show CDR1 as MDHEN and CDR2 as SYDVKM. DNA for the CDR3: TGTGCCAGCAGTTTCGGTTACCGCGGGGAGCTGTTTTTT. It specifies CASSFGYRGELFF. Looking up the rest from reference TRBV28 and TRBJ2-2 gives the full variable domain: DVKVTQSSRYLVKRTGEKVFLECVQDMDHENMFWYRQDPGLGLRLIYFSYDVKMKEKGDIPEGYSVSREKKERFSLILESASTNQTSMYLCASSFGYRGELFFGEGSRLTVL.

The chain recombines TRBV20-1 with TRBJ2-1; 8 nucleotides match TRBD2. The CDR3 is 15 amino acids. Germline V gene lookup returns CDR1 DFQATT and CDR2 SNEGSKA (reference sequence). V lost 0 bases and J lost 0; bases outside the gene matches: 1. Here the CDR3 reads CSARDSGTSYNEQFF. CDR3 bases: TGCAGTGCTAGAGATAGCGGGACCTCCTACAATGAGCAGTTCTTC.

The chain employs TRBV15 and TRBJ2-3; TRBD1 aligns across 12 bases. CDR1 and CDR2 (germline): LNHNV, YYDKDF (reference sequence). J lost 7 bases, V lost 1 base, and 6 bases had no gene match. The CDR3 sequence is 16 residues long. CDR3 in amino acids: CATSRVAGQGAYTQYF. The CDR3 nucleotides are TGTGCCACCAGCAGAGTAGCGGGACAGGGGGCCTATACGCAGTATTTT.

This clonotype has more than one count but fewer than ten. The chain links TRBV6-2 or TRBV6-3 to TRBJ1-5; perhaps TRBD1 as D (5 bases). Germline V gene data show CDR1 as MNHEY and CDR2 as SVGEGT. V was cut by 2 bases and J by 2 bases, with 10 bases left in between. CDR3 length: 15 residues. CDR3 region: CASSYRGDGNQPQHF. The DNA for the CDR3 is TGTGCCAGCAGTTACCGAGGGGATGGCAATCAGCCCCAGCATTTT.

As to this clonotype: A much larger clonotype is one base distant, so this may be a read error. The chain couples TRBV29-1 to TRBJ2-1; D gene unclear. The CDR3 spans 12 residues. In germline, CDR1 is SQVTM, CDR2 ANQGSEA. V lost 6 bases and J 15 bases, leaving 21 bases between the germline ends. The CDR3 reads CSVVVLGIQPFF. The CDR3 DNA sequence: TGCAGCGTGGTTGTCTTAGGGATTCAACCGTTCTTC.

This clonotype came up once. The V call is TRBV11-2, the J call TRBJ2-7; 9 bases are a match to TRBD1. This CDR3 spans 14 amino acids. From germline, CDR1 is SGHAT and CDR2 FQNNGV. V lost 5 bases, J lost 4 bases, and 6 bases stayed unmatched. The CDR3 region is CASSPGDRAYEQYF. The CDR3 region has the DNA TGTGCCAGCAGCCCGGGGGACAGGGCGTACGAGCAGTACTTC.

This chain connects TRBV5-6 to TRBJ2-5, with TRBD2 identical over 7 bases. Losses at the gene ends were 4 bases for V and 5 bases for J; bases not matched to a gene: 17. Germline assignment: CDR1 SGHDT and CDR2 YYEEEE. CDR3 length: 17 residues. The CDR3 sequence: CASSPLFVGGPGETQYF. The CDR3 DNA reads TGTGCCAGCAGCCCCCTTTTCGTGGGAGGGCCGGGCGAGACCCAGTACTTC.

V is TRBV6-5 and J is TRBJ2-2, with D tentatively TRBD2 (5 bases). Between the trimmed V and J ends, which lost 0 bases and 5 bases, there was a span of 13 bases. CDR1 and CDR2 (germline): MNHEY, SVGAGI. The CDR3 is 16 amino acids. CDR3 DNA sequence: TGTGCCAGCAGTTACTCGGACTCGGGGTGGACCGGGGAGCTGTTTTTT. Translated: CASSYSDSGWTGELFF.

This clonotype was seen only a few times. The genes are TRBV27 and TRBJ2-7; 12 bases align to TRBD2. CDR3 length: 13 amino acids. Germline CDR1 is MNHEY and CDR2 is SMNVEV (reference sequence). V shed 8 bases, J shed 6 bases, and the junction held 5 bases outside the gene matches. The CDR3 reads CASFGTSGFEQYF. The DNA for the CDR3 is TGTGCCAGCTTCGGGACTAGCGGGTTCGAGCAGTACTTC.

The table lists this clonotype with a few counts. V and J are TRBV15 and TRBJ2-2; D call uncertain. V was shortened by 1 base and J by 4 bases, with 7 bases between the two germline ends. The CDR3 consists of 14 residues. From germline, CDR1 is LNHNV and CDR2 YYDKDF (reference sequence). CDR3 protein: CATSRVTSTGELFF. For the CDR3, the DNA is TGTGCCACCAGCAGAGTAACGTCCACCGGGGAGCTGTTTTTT.

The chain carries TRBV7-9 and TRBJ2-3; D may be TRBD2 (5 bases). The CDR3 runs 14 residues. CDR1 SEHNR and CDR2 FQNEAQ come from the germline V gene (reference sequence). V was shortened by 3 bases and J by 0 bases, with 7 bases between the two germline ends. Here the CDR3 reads CASSFSASTDTQYF. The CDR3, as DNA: TGTGCCAGCAGCTTTAGCGCCAGCACAGATACGCAGTATTTT.

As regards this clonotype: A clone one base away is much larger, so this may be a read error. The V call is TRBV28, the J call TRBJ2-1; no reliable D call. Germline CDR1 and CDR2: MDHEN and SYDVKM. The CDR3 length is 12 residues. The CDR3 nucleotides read TGTGCCAGCTCATTAGCCTACAAAGAGCAGTTCTTC. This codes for CASSLAYKEQFF.

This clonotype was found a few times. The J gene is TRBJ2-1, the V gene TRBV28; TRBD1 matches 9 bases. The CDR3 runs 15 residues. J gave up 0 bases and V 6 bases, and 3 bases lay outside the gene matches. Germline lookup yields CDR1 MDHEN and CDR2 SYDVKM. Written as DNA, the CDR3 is TGTGCCAGCAGAATGGACAGGGGCTCCTACAATGAGCAGTTCTTC. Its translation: CASRMDRGSYNEQFF. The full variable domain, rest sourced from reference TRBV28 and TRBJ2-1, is DVKVTQSSRYLVKRTGEKVFLECVQDMDHENMFWYRQDPGLGLRLIYFSYDVKMKEKGDIPEGYSVSREKKERFSLILESASTNQTSMYLCASRMDRGSYNEQFFGPGTRLTVL.

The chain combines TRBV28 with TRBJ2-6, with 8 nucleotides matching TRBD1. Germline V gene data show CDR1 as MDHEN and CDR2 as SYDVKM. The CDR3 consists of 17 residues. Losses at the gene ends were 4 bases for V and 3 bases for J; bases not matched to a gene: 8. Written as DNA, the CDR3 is TGTGCCAGCAGTTCAATTACAGGGGGTCGTGGGGCCAACGTCCTGACTTTC. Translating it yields CASSSITGGRGANVLTF.

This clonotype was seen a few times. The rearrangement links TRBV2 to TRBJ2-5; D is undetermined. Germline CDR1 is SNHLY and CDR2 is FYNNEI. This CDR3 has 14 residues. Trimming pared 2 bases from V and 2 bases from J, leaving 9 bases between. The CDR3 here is CASSEIGQQETQYF. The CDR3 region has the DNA TGTGCCAGCAGTGAAATCGGGCAGCAAGAGACCCAGTACTTC.

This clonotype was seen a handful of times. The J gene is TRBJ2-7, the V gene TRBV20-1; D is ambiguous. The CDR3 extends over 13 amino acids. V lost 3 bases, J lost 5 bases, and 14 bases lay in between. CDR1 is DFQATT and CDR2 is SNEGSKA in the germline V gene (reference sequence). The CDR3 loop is CSASVLDFNEQYF. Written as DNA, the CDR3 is TGCAGTGCTAGCGTACTCGATTTTAACGAGCAGTACTTC.

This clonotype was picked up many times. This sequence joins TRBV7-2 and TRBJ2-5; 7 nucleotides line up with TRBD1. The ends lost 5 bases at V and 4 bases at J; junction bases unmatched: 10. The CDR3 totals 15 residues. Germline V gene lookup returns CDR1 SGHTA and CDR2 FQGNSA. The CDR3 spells CASSRDRVWRETQYF. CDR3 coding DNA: TGTGCCAGCAGCCGCGACAGGGTTTGGCGAGAGACCCAGTACTTC.

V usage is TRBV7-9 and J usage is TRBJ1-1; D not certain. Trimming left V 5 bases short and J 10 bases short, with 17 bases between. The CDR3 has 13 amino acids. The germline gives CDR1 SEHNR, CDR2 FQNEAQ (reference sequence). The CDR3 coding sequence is TGTGCCAGCAGCCACGACAAGGAATTGGGAGCTTTCTTT. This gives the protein CASSHDKELGAFF.